This T cell receptor beta chain was identified during a study of blood T cell repertoires in COVID-19. The overall study: Nucleic acid was either cDNA or gDNA, and it came from T cells, B-cell-depleted T cells, or PBMCs.

Data came from immunoSEQ multiplex PCR; TCRdb stores just in-frame clones and leaves some out. In the table there are tens of thousands of clones, about 94% of which are singletons. This CDR3 region has 19 residues. From germline, CDR1 is SGHTS and CDR2 YDEGEE. The J segment lost 2 bases and the V segment lost 6 bases, leaving 14 bases of the junction unmatched. The chain employs TRBV5-8 and TRBJ2-1, with 13 bases lining up with TRBD2. The sequence was collected from a human donor with active COVID-19. The donor label of this sample is uncertain. Specimen: peripheral blood. Here the CDR3 reads CASTHTIYGTSGTYNEQFF. The CDR3 bases are TGTGCCAGCACCCACACCATTTACGGGACTAGCGGGACCTACAATGAGCAGTTCTTC.